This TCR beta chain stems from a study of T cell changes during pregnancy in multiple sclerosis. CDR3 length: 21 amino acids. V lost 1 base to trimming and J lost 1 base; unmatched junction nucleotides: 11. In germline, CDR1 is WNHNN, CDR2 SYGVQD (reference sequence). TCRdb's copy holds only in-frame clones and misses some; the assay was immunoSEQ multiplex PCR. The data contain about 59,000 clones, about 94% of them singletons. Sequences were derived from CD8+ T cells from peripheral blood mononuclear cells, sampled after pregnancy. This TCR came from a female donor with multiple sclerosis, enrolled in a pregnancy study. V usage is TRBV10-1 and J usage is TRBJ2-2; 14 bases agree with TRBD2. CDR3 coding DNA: TGCGCCAGCAGTGAGTTCATCCCGGGACTAGCGGGAGTAAGGAACACCGGGGAGCTGTTTTTT. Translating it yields CASSEFIPGLAGVRNTGELFF.